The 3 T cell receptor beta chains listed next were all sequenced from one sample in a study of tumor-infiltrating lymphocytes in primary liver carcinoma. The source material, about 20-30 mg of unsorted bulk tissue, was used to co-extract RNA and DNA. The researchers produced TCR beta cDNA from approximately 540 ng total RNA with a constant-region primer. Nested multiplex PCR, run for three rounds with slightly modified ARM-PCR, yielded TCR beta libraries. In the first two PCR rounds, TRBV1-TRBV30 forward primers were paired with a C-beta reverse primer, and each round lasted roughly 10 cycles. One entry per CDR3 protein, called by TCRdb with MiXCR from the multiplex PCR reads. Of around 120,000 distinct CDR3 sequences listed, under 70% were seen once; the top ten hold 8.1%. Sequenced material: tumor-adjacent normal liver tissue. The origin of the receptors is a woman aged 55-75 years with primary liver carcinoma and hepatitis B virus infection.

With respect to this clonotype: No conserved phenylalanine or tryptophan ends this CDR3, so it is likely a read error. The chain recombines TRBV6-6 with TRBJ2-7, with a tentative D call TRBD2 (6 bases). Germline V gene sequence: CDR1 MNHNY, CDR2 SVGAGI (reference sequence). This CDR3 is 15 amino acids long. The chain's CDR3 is CASRWDSPVSHEQYL. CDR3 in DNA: TGTGCCAGCAGGTGGGACTCCCCGGTCTCCCACGAGCAGTACTTA.

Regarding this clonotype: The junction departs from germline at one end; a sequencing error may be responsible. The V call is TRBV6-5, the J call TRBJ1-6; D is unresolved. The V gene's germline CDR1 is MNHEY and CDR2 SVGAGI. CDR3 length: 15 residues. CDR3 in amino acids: CASSYSGSVGLPLHF. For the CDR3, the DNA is TGTGCCAGTAGTTACTCTGGGAGTGTTGGATTACCCCTCCACTTT.

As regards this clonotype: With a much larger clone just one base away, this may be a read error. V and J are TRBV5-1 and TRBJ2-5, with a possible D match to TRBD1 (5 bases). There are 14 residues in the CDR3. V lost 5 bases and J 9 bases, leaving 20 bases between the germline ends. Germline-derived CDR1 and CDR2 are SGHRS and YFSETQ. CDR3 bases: TGCGCCAGCAGACAATTGACAGTATCCGAGGCCCAGTACTTC. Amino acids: CASRQLTVSEAQYF.